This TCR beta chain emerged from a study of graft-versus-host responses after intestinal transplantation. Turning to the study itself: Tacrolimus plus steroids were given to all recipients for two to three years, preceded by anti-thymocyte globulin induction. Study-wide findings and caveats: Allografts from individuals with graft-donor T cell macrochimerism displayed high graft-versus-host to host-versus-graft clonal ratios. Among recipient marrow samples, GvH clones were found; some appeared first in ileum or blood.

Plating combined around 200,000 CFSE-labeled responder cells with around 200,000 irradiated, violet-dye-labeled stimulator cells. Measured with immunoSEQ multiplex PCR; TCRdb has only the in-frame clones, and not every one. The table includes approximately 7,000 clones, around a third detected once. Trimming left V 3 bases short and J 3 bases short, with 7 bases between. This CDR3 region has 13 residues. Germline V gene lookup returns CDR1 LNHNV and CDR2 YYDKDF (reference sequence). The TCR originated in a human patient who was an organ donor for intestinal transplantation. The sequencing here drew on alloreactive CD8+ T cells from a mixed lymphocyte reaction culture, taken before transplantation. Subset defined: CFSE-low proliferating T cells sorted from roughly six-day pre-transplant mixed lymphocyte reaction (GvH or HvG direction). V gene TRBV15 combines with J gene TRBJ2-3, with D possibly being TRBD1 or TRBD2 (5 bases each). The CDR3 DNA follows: TGTGCCACCAGCAGGGGGGAGACAGATACGCAGTATTTT. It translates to CATSRGETDTQYF.